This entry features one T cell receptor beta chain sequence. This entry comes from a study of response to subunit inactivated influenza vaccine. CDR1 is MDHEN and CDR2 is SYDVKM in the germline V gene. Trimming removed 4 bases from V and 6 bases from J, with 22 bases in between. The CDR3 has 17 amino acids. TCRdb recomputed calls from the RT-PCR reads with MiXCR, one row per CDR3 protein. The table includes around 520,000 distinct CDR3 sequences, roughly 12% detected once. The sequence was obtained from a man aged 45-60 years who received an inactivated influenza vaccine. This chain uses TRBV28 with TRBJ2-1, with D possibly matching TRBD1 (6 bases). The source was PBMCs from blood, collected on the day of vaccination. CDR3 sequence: CASSWGRGGDLFNEQFF. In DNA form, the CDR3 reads TGTGCCAGCAGTTGGGGTCGAGGGGGAGATCTGTTCAATGAGCAGTTCTTC.